This T cell receptor beta chain was recovered during a study of cytomegalovirus exposure and HLA in healthy donors. PCR used 60 Vbeta primers and 13 Jbeta primers. Generated by immunoSEQ multiplex PCR, the TCRdb table keeps only in-frame clones and is missing some. The sample carries 150,000 to 200,000 clones, roughly 75% recorded once. Findings and limits, study-wide: Most CMV-associated TCR beta chains were later found to appear HLA-restricted. In a later analysis, TCR beta V- and J-gene trimming was associated with a missense DCLRE1C variant. Fewer N-insertions than the roughly 600-donor mean were reportedly shown by an Asian-associated ancestry cluster in a later analysis. In an earlier analysis, about 90% or about 30%: the productive usage of most TCR beta V segments.

A few counts support this clone. Its antigen is undetermined. Sequencing input: PBMCs. The clonotype originates from a man aged 35 to 55 in good health and CMV-seronegative.

For the CDR3, the DNA is TGTGCCAGCAGCAGACAGGGGGACGAGCAGTACTTC. This codes for CASSRQGDEQYF. The chain joins TRBV9 to TRBJ2-7; 9 nucleotides line up with TRBD1. The V segment lost 4 bases and the J segment 5 bases; nucleotides outside the gene matches: 1. The CDR3 sequence is 12 residues long. Germline loops: CDR1 SGDLS, CDR2 YYNGEE.